The present T cell receptor beta chain was sequenced within a study of blood T cell repertoires in COVID-19. The V end was cut by 5 bases, the J end by 3 bases, with 13 bases between. This CDR3 spans 14 amino acids. In germline, CDR1 is SGHRS, CDR2 YFSETQ. As processed by the authors: Nucleated cell counts were estimated from reference gene primer amplification. Libraries were prepared by immunoSEQ multiplex PCR; TCRdb keeps only in-frame clonotypes and omits some of them. Clone size and V and J calls were adopted from that table, with D and trimming inferred from the DNA. Of roughly 240,000 clones in the sample, more than 70% were seen once. Each participant's cohort was designated according to participant-reported clinical history.

The V call is TRBV5-1, the J call TRBJ2-3, with D possibly matching TRBD1 (5 bases). This receptor was obtained from a woman in her thirties or forties with acute COVID-19. Sequenced input: PBMCs or T cells enriched from blood (not recorded which). CDR3 coding DNA: TGCGCCAGCAGACTGACAGATTGGACAGATACGCAGTATTTT. Translated: CASRLTDWTDTQYF.